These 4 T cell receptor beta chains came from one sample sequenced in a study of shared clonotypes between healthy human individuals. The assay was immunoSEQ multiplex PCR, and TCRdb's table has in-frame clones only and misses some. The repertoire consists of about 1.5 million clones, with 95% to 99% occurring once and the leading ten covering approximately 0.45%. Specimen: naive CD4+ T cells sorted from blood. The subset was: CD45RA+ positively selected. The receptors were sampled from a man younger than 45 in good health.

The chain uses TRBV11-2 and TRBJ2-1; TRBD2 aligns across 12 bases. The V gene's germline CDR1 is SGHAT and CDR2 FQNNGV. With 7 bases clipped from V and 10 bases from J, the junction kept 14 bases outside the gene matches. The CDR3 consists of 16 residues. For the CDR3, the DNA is TGTGCCAGCACACAGGGGCTAGCGGGAGGGCCTGGGGAGCAGTTCTTC. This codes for CASTQGLAGGPGEQFF.

CDR3 nucleotide sequence: TGTGCCAGCAGCTTGGGAGGAGGGTTGGGGCAGTATTTT. Translated: CASSLGGGLGQYF. This chain links TRBV7-2 with TRBJ2-3; D perhaps matches TRBD2 (6 bases). The length of the CDR3 is 13 residues. V was shortened by 3 bases and J by 11 bases, with 15 bases between the two germline ends. Per the germline V gene, CDR1 is SGHTA and CDR2 is FQGNSA.

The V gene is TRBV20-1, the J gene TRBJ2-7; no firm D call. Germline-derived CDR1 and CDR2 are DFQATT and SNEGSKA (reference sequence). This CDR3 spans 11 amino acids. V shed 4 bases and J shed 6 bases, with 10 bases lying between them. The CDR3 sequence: CSATLPGEQYF. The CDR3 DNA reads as TGCAGTGCTACTCTCCCCGGCGAGCAGTACTTC.

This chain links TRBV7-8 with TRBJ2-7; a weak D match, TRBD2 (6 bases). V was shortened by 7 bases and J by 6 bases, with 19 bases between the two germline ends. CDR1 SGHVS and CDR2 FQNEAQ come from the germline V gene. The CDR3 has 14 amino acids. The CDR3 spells CASMPPRGTREQYF. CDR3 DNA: TGTGCCAGCATGCCCCCCCGGGGGACTCGCGAGCAGTACTTC.